This is a list of T cell receptor beta chains from one sample in a study of cytomegalovirus exposure and HLA in healthy donors. Clones were read by immunoSEQ multiplex PCR, and TCRdb kept only the in-frame ones, dropping some. The sample holds about 54,000 clones. Source material: PBMCs. These receptors originate from a woman aged 35 to 49 in good health and CMV-seronegative. Each CDR3 is given with its conserved first and last residue. Fields, in order: D gene, J gene, CDR3 length, V gene, CDR3 protein, CDR3 DNA. D genes are given only for firm matches.

TRBD1 TRBJ2-5 17 TRBV9 CASSVGRGTGGEETQYF TGTGCCAGCAGCGTAGGAAGAGGCACAGGGGGTGAAGAGACCCAGTACTTC
. TRBJ1-2 13 TRBV2 CASSERQSYGYTF TGTGCCAGCAGTGAAAGACAGAGCTATGGCTACACCTTC
TRBD1 TRBJ1-6 15 TRBV6-5 CASSYRDSAGSPLHF TGTGCCAGCAGTTACCGGGACAGTGCGGGTTCACCCCTCCACTTT
TRBD1 TRBJ2-2 16 TRBV5-1 CASSLAGQGGTGELFF TGCGCCAGCAGCTTGGCGGGACAGGGAGGGACCGGGGAGCTGTTTTTT
. TRBJ1-1 16 TRBV28 CASSTEQGWMNTEAFF TGTGCCAGCAGTACCGAACAGGGTTGGATGAACACTGAAGCTTTCTTT
TRBD1 TRBJ1-1 13 TRBV30 CAWSTGLNTEAFF TGTGCCTGGTCGACAGGGTTAAACACTGAAGCTTTCTTT
. TRBJ1-1 16 TRBV27 CASSAAQWFLSTEAFF TGTGCCAGCAGTGCGGCGCAATGGTTCCTGAGCACTGAAGCTTTCTTT
. TRBJ2-2 15 TRBV7-8 CASSPTLGQTGELFF TGTGCCAGCAGCCCAACCCTAGGACAGACCGGGGAGCTGTTTTTT
. TRBJ2-2 11 TRBV28 CASNGAGELFF TGTGCCAGCAACGGGGCCGGGGAGCTGTTTTTT
. TRBJ1-2 14 TRBV6-1 CASSESRGNYGYTF TGTGCCAGCAGTGAAAGTCGAGGGAACTATGGCTACACCTTC
. TRBJ1-4 18 TRBV4-1 CASSQDLQPHSFNEKLFF TGCGCCAGCAGCCAAGATCTACAGCCCCATTCCTTTAATGAAAAACTGTTTTTT
. TRBJ2-3 14 TRBV7-6 CASSLGQGTDTQYF TGTGCCAGCAGCTTAGGCCAGGGCACAGATACGCAGTATTTT
TRBD2 TRBJ2-5 18 TRBV7-9 CASRRGTSGTGDQETQYF TGTGCCAGCAGGCGCGGGACTAGCGGGACCGGGGACCAAGAGACCCAGTACTTC
. TRBJ2-7 14 TRBV15 CATSRGFDSYEQYF TGTGCCACCAGCAGAGGATTTGACAGCTACGAGCAGTACTTC
. TRBJ2-5 15 TRBV7-8 CASSPVAGRRETQYF TGTGCCAGCAGCCCAGTGGCGGGGAGGAGGGAGACCCAGTACTTC
. TRBJ1-1 12 TRBV18 CASSPGQTEAFF TGTGCCAGCTCACCGGGCCAGACTGAAGCTTTCTTT
. TRBJ1-1 15 TRBV4-2 CASSPGEGMNTEAFF TGTGCCAGCAGCCCGGGGGAGGGGATGAACACTGAAGCTTTCTTT
TRBD1 TRBJ1-2 13 TRBV28 CASVGGTGYGYTF TGTGCCAGCGTTGGGGGGACAGGATATGGCTACACCTTC
. TRBJ1-2 17 TRBV4-3 CASSQELGQFANYGYTF TGCGCCAGCAGCCAAGAGCTAGGACAGTTTGCTAACTATGGCTACACCTTC
TRBD2 TRBJ2-2 16 TRBV5-1 CASSSGLAGDTGELFF TGCGCCAGCAGCTCAGGACTAGCGGGGGACACCGGGGAGCTGTTTTTT
. TRBJ2-2 15 TRBV4-3 CASSRELRDTGELFF TGCGCCAGCAGCCGGGAACTCAGGGACACCGGGGAGCTGTTTTTT
TRBD2 TRBJ2-3 18 TRBV4-2 CASSQRLTTGGNTDTQYF TGTGCCAGCAGCCAACGTCTCACAACGGGAGGGAACACAGATACGCAGTATTTT
. TRBJ2-7 11 TRBV4-2 CASSRNYEQYF TGTGCCAGCAGCCGTAACTACGAGCAGTACTTC
. TRBJ1-1 13 TRBV6-5 CASVREGDTEAFF TGTGCCAGCGTTCGAGAGGGAGACACTGAAGCTTTCTTT
. TRBJ2-3 11 TRBV6-5 CASRRTDTQYF TGTGCCAGCAGGAGAACAGATACGCAGTATTTT
TRBD1 TRBJ2-5 15 TRBV7-9 CASSASGTGGPDRYF TGTGCCAGCAGCGCATCCGGGACAGGGGGCCCCGACCGGTACTTC
. TRBJ2-7 15 TRBV6-5 CASSQKGGGRYEQYF TGTGCCAGCAGCCAAAAAGGGGGGGGGAGATACGAGCAGTACTTC
. TRBJ2-7 14 TRBV7-8 CASSLIGTLYEQYF TGTGCCAGCAGCTTAATAGGGACTCTCTACGAGCAGTACTTC
. TRBJ2-7 13 TRBV6-5 CASSYIRAYEQYF TGTGCCAGCAGTTACATTAGAGCCTACGAGCAGTACTTC
. TRBJ1-1 13 TRBV7-9 CASSLVTDTEAFF TGTGCCAGCAGCTTAGTTACAGACACTGAAGCTTTCTTT
. TRBJ1-5 16 TRBV4-3 CASSQSYRGGNQPQHF TGCGCCAGCAGCCAATCGTATAGGGGTGGAAATCAGCCCCAGCATTTT
TRBD1 TRBJ1-6 14 TRBV28 CASSLGTGNSPLHF TGTGCCAGCAGTTTAGGGACAGGGAATTCACCCCTCCACTTT
. TRBJ1-2 12 TRBV7-2 CASSPAEGGYTF TGTGCCAGCAGCCCTGCGGAGGGTGGCTACACCTTC
. TRBJ2-3 14 TRBV6-4 CASSPGLRTDTQYF TGTGCCAGCAGTCCGGGACTCCGCACAGATACGCAGTATTTT
TRBD1 TRBJ1-2 13 TRBV19 CASRQTGGFGYTF TGTGCCAGCAGACAGACAGGGGGATTCGGCTACACCTTC
TRBD1 TRBJ1-2 14 TRBV28 CASNTGTGNYGYTF TGTGCCAGCAATACCGGGACAGGGAACTATGGCTACACCTTC
. TRBJ2-1 12 TRBV30 CAWTTSSPEQFF TGTGCCTGGACAACTAGCTCCCCTGAGCAGTTCTTC
. TRBJ1-5 15 TRBV2 CASSKQGIGNQPQHF TGTGCCAGCAGTAAACAGGGAATTGGCAATCAGCCCCAGCATTTT
TRBD2 TRBJ2-3 16 TRBV2 CASSVGLAGAGDTQYF TGTGCCAGCAGTGTGGGTCTAGCGGGAGCTGGCGATACGCAGTATTTT
TRBD1 TRBJ2-2 16 TRBV7-2 CASSIRQGADTGELFF TGTGCCAGCAGCATTAGACAGGGGGCTGACACCGGGGAGCTGTTTTTT